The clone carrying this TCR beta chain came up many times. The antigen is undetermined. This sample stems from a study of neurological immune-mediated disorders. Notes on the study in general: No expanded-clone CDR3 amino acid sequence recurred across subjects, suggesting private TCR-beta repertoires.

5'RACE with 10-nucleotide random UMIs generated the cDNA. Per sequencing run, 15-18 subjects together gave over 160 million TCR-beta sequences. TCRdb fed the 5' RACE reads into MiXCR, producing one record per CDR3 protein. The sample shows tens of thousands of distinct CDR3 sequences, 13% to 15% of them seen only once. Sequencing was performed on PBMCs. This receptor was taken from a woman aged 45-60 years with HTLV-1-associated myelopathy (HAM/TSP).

CDR3 sequence (DNA): TGTGCCACCAGTGAAAACCCCAGACTAGCGGGGGGGGATGAGCAGTTCTTC. Encoded protein: CATSENPRLAGGDEQFF. V and J are TRBV24-1 and TRBJ2-1; 14 nucleotides align to TRBD2. The CDR3 runs to 17 residues. The V gene's germline CDR1 is KGHDR and CDR2 SFDVKD. The J segment lost 8 bases and the V segment lost 4 bases, leaving 9 bases of the junction unmatched.